Each of the 21 T cell receptor beta chains below was sequenced from the same sample in a study of CD8 T cells in Susac syndrome. Random-hexamer reverse transcription was applied to roughly 0.45 to 1 ug RNA. From the immunoSEQ multiplex PCR reads, TCRdb called clonotypes with MiXCR, one entry per CDR3 protein. The data show about 200,000 distinct CDR3 sequences, with roughly 90% seen just once and about 0.1% held by the top ten. Material for sequencing was CD4+ T cells from PBMCs. The receptors derive from a human donor with Susac syndrome.

The chain uses TRBV6-2 or TRBV6-3 and TRBJ1-5; D call uncertain. V was pared by 6 bases and J by 2 bases, with 14 bases between. This CDR3 contains 15 residues. Germline V gives CDR1 MNHEY, CDR2 SVGEGT. CDR3 in DNA: TGTGCCAGCAGCAAAGACTTCTATGGCAATCAGCCCCAGCATTTT. This translates into CASSKDFYGNQPQHF.

The gene calls are TRBV2 and TRBJ2-5; TRBD2 matches at 14 bases. The J segment lost 8 bases and the V segment lost 3 bases, leaving 2 bases of the junction unmatched. The V gene's germline CDR1 is SNHLY and CDR2 FYNNEI. The CDR3 loop spans 14 amino acids. The DNA for the CDR3 is TGTGCCAGCAGTGAGGGGACTAGCGGGAGCACCCAGTACTTC. The encoded protein is CASSEGTSGSTQYF.

J is TRBJ2-7 and V is TRBV5-8; D possibly corresponds to TRBD2 (6 bases). CDR3 length: 16 residues. The V and J ends lost 0 bases and 1 base respectively, with 14 bases between them. The V gene's germline CDR1 is SGHTS and CDR2 YDEGEE. CDR3 residues: CASSLVGLSKSYEQYF. The CDR3 bases are TGTGCCAGCAGCTTGGTAGGACTATCCAAATCCTACGAGCAGTACTTC.

The chain uses TRBV20-1 and TRBJ2-6; D uncertain. Deletions cut 1 base from V and 4 bases from J, with 17 bases between. This CDR3 spans 17 amino acids. Germline CDR1 is DFQATT and CDR2 is SNEGSKA (reference sequence). CDR3 loop: CSARALTRSSGANVLTF. The CDR3 DNA sequence: TGCAGTGCTAGAGCCCTGACCAGGAGCTCGGGGGCCAACGTCCTGACTTTC.

J is TRBJ2-4 and V is TRBV28, with TRBD1 identical over 8 bases. The ends lost 1 base at V and 13 bases at J; junction bases unmatched: 9. The CDR3 spans 14 residues. Germline V CDR1 and CDR2: MDHEN, SYDVKM. As DNA, the CDR3 is TGTGCCAGCAGTTTATTAGGGACAGGCGGGAAGCAGTACTTC. This encodes CASSLLGTGGKQYF.

The chain joins TRBV6-1 to TRBJ2-5; TRBD2 is a possible D gene (6 bases). The germline CDR1 and CDR2 sequences are MNHNS and SASEGT. The CDR3 has 16 residues. Deletions cut 5 bases from V and 3 bases from J, with 19 bases between. CDR3 region: CASSHGTDRRKETQYF. The DNA of the CDR3 is TGTGCCAGCAGTCATGGGACTGATAGGCGAAAAGAGACCCAGTACTTC.

Of note for this clonotype: Likely a read error: the CDR3 ends without its conserved phenylalanine or tryptophan. The V and J genes are TRBV6-1 and TRBJ1-2; TRBD1 aligns across 7 bases. The V gene's germline CDR1 is MNHNS and CDR2 SASEGT. Germline trimming cut 10 bases from V and 0 bases from J; bases unmatched to any gene: 8. The CDR3 is 14 residues long. Here the CDR3 reads CATLPGTANYGYTS. In DNA, the CDR3 is TGTGCCACACTCCCCGGGACAGCTAACTATGGCTACACCTCC.

The gene calls are TRBV5-1 and TRBJ2-1, with TRBD2 matching over 9 bases. V shed 1 base, J shed 9 bases, and the junction held 11 bases outside the gene matches. The CDR3 runs 16 residues. Per the germline V gene, CDR1 is SGHRS and CDR2 is YFSETQ. The CDR3 DNA is TGCGCCAGCAGCTTGCCCCCTGCGGGAGGGGAGGGTGAGCAGTTCTTC. It codes for CASSLPPAGGEGEQFF.

The rearrangement links TRBV6-6 to TRBJ1-1; no reliable D call. Germline values: CDR1 MNHNY, CDR2 SVGAGI (reference sequence). The CDR3 spans 11 residues. Trimming shortened V by 7 bases and J by 10 bases, and 13 bases separated the two germline ends. CDR3 sequence (DNA): TGTGCCAGCACCCTAAGGAACGGAGCTTTCTTT. This codes for CASTLRNGAFF.

The V call is TRBV2, the J call TRBJ2-5; no firm D call. Germline V CDR1 and CDR2: SNHLY, FYNNEI. This CDR3 comprises 11 residues. The V and J ends lost 8 bases and 2 bases respectively, with 6 bases between them. Here the CDR3 DNA reads TGTGCCAGCGCCCGTCAAGAGACCCAGTACTTC. This encodes CASARQETQYF.

The chain uses TRBV10-2 and TRBJ2-1, with 10 bases lining up with TRBD2. CDR3 length: 15 residues. Germline-derived CDR1 and CDR2 are WSHSY and SAAADI. The V and J ends lost 5 bases and 5 bases, in that order; junction bases with no gene match: 6. The CDR3 loop reads CASSPSGGGNNEQFF. For the CDR3, the DNA is TGCGCCAGCAGTCCAAGCGGGGGGGGGAACAATGAGCAGTTCTTC.

The rearrangement links TRBV10-3 to TRBJ2-7; no clear D gene. With 8 bases removed from V and 2 bases from J, the gap between germline ends came to 7 bases. The CDR3 contains 11 residues. Germline V lookup: CDR1 ENHRY, CDR2 SYGVKD. The chain's CDR3 is CAIGQTYEQYF. CDR3 bases: TGTGCCATCGGCCAAACCTACGAGCAGTACTTC.

This clonotype came up a few times. The V gene is TRBV5-1, the J gene TRBJ1-2; D might be TRBD1 (5 bases). The germline V gene encodes CDR1 SGHRS and CDR2 YFSETQ. The CDR3 is 15 residues long. V was cut by 5 bases and J by 2 bases, with 16 bases left in between. The CDR3 spells CASSSDGARNYGYTF. The CDR3 nucleotides are TGCGCCAGCAGTTCGGACGGGGCGCGAAACTATGGCTACACCTTC.

The rearrangement joins TRBV7-3 to TRBJ2-1; 9 bases are shared with TRBD2. The V gene end was trimmed by 5 bases and the J gene end by 6 bases; junction bases not matched to a gene: 11. Germline V CDR1 and CDR2: SGHTA, FQGTGA. The CDR3 runs to 16 residues. CDR3: CASSLDLAGVSNEQFF. The CDR3 DNA reads as TGTGCCAGCAGCCTGGACTTAGCGGGAGTGTCCAATGAGCAGTTCTTC.

In this sample, this clonotype turned up once. V gene TRBV4-2 combines with J gene TRBJ2-1; 12 positions agree with TRBD2. J was trimmed by 6 bases and V by 3 bases; bases with no gene match: 6. Germline-derived CDR1 and CDR2 are LGHNA and YNFKEQ. CDR3 length equals 16 residues. The CDR3 sequence: CASSHPLAGGPNEQFF. As DNA, the CDR3 is TGTGCCAGCAGCCACCCCCTAGCGGGAGGGCCCAATGAGCAGTTCTTC.

V gene TRBV7-8 combines with J gene TRBJ2-4; no firm D call. The germline V gene has CDR1 SGHVS and CDR2 FQNEAQ. V was pared by 6 bases and J by 0 bases, with 12 bases between. This CDR3 has 15 residues. The chain's CDR3 is CASSSGIIAKNIQYF. The CDR3 DNA is TGTGCCAGCAGTTCCGGTATTATAGCCAAAAACATTCAGTACTTC.

The genes are TRBV12-3 or TRBV12-4 and TRBJ1-3; D is perhaps TRBD1 (6 bases). Trimming took 6 bases from V and 2 from J, leaving 17 bases between them. CDR3 length: 16 residues. The CDR3 spells CASRYLIGGAGNTIYF. The CDR3 DNA reads as TGTGCCAGCAGATACCTTATAGGGGGAGCTGGAAACACCATATATTTT.

The chain joins TRBV1 to TRBJ2-7; TRBD2, the D gene given by the table, was not confirmed from the DNA. TRBV1 is flagged as a pseudogene. This CDR3 is 16 amino acids long. CDR3 loop: CTSSQPPPAGVYEQYF. The CDR3 bases are TGCACCAGCAGCCAACCTCCCCCAGCGGGAGTCTACGAGCAGTACTTC.

This clonotype is a singleton in its sample. This chain connects TRBV25-1 to TRBJ1-3, with D possibly TRBD1 on 5 matching bases. With 4 bases removed from V and 1 base from J, the gap between germline ends came to 14 bases. Germline assignment: CDR1 MGHDK and CDR2 SYGVNS. This CDR3 has 16 amino acids. The CDR3 reads CASSGVYGGSGNTIYF. In DNA, the CDR3 is TGTGCCAGCAGTGGGGTATATGGGGGGTCTGGAAACACCATATATTTT. Full variable domain (rest looked up from reference TRBV25-1 and TRBJ1-3): EADIYQTPRYLVIGTGKKITLECSQTMGHDKMYWYQQDPGMELHLIHYSYGVNSTEKGDLSSESTVSRIRTEHFPLTLESARPSHTSQYLCASSGVYGGSGNTIYFGEGSWLTVV.

V usage is TRBV2 and J usage is TRBJ2-1, with D possibly called TRBD1 or TRBD2 (6 bases each). Germline V CDR1 and CDR2: SNHLY, FYNNEI. The CDR3 covers 13 residues. Trimming removed 4 bases from V and 8 bases from J, with 12 bases in between. In DNA, the CDR3 is TGTGCCAGCAGTGGTACAGGGAGGCATGAGCAGTTCTTC. As protein: CASSGTGRHEQFF. Complete variable domain (other parts from reference TRBV2 and TRBJ2-1): EPEVTQTPSHQVTQMGQEVILRCVPISNHLYFYWYRQILGQKVEFLVSFYNNEISEKSEIFDDQFSVERPDGSNFTLKIRSTKLEDSAMYFCASSGTGRHEQFFGPGTRLTVL.

The V and J genes are TRBV30 and TRBJ1-2, with D perhaps TRBD1 (5 bases). Germline V gene sequence: CDR1 GTSNPN, CDR2 SVGIG (reference sequence). The CDR3 length is 12 residues. Trimming removed 2 bases at V and 3 bases at J, with 7 bases between. This CDR3 is CAWSRGDYGYTF. The CDR3 region has the DNA TGTGCCTGGAGTAGGGGAGACTATGGCTACACCTTC.